The T cell receptor (beta chain) described here comes from a study of Siglec-9 on CD8 T cells in melanoma. Points from the study as a whole: An effector memory CD8+ T-cell subset seemingly accumulating in melanoma was reportedly marked and regulated by Siglec-9.

Germline V lookup: CDR1 KGHSH, CDR2 LQKENI. The CDR3 covers 15 residues. Between the trimmed V and J ends, which lost 0 bases and 0 bases, there was a span of 7 bases. This clone has a single count. Its cognate antigen is unknown. TCRdb's table, derived via immunoSEQ multiplex PCR, lists solely in-frame clones and lacks some. This repertoire shows some 37,000 clones, roughly 84% found once; its top ten account for 1.8%. The chain carries TRBV18 and TRBJ2-3; D not certain. The sequenced material came from Siglec-9- CD8+ T cells sorted from blood. The receptor's source is a human donor in good health. The CDR3 sequence: CASSPPGSSTDTQYF. The CDR3 nucleotides read TGTGCCAGCTCACCACCCGGCAGTAGCACAGATACGCAGTATTTT.